What follows are 12 T cell receptor beta chains derived from one specimen sequenced in a study of Graves' ophthalmopathy and Graves' hyperthyroidism. RNA transcripts provided the template for amplifying TCR beta CDR3 regions. First-round RT-PCR with HTBI primers preceded a second-round multiplex PCR. TCRdb re-called the multiplex PCR reads with MiXCR, one entry per CDR3 protein. Of around 660,000 distinct CDR3 sequences in the sample, about two fifths were seen once. The sequenced sample was peripheral blood. The source of these receptors is an adult man with Graves' ophthalmopathy.

The chain uses TRBV5-1 and TRBJ2-2; the D is unclear. CDR1 and CDR2 (germline): SGHRS, YFSETQ. This CDR3 contains 15 residues. V lost 4 bases and J lost 3, with 13 bases in between. The CDR3 loop is CASSDPPRYTGELFF. The CDR3 nucleotides are TGCGCCAGCAGCGACCCGCCGCGGTACACCGGGGAGCTGTTTTTT.

In the case of this clonotype: No conserved phenylalanine or tryptophan ends this CDR3, so it is likely a read error. The chain employs TRBV7-3 and TRBJ2-7, with unresolved D. This CDR3 contains 16 residues. The V gene's germline CDR1 is SGHTA and CDR2 FQGTGA. The chain's CDR3 is CASSQDLPSSSYEQYL. CDR3 coding DNA: TGCGCCAGCAGCCAAGATCTTCCCTCCTCCTCCTACGAGCAGTACCTC.

This rearrangement joins TRBV7-9 to TRBJ1-4; D is unresolved. This CDR3 is 14 amino acids long. CDR1 and CDR2 from the germline V gene are SEHNR and FQNEAQ (reference sequence). Deletions cut 5 bases from V and 10 bases from J, with 17 bases between. DNA of the CDR3: TGTGCCAGCAGCCAAGAGGCAGCGGCCGGAAAACTGTTTTTT. Its protein product is CASSQEAAAGKLFF.

This clonotype turned up a few times. The chain is built from TRBV11-2 and TRBJ2-7; 15 bases align to TRBD2. Trimming took 6 bases from V and 12 from J; bases not matched to a gene: 12. Germline V gene data show CDR1 as SGHAT and CDR2 as FQNNGV. The CDR3 has 15 amino acids. The CDR3 sequence is CASRKPGLAGGIRYF. The CDR3 region has the DNA TGTGCCAGCAGGAAACCGGGACTAGCGGGGGGCATACGGTACTTC.

J is TRBJ1-6 and V is TRBV29-1; a weak D match, TRBD1 (5 bases). Germline loops: CDR1 SQVTM, CDR2 ANQGSEA. Deletions cut 4 bases from V and 7 bases from J, with 17 bases between. The CDR3 is made up of 15 amino acids. The CDR3 loop is CSVAWGDGRNSPLHF. The CDR3 DNA follows: TGCAGCGTTGCGTGGGGGGACGGACGGAATTCACCCCTCCACTTT.

The chain has TRBV12-3 or TRBV12-4 and TRBJ2-2; TRBD1 agrees at 7 bases. The CDR3 is made up of 14 amino acids. V was pared by 7 bases and J by 8 bases, with 10 bases of the junction left unmatched. CDR3 in amino acids: CASNLQGFVGELFF. The CDR3, as DNA: TGTGCCAGCAATCTACAGGGGTTTGTAGGGGAGCTGTTTTTT.

The chain employs TRBV29-1 and TRBJ1-1, with TRBD1 matching over 7 bases. The germline CDR1 and CDR2 sequences are SQVTM and ANQGSEA. The CDR3 spans 13 residues. V was pared by 2 bases and J by 7 bases, with 7 bases of the junction left unmatched. The CDR3 loop is CSVERGQSGEAFF. CDR3 DNA: TGCAGCGTTGAAAGGGGACAGAGTGGTGAAGCTTTCTTT. Full variable domain (rest looked up from reference TRBV29-1 and TRBJ1-1): SAVISQKPSRDICQRGTSLTIQCQVDSQVTMMFWYRQQPGQSLTLIATANQGSEATYESGFVIDKFPISRPNLTFSTLTVSNMSPEDSSIYLCSVERGQSGEAFFGQGTRLTVV.

This clonotype was observed at least ten times. This rearrangement joins TRBV29-1 to TRBJ2-5; 8 nucleotides agree with TRBD2. This CDR3 contains 14 residues. Germline V lookup: CDR1 SQVTM, CDR2 ANQGSEA. Trimming at V came to 3 bases and at J to 2 bases, leaving 5 bases not matched to a gene. CDR3 amino acids: CSVDGGGTQETQYF. CDR3 coding DNA: TGCAGCGTTGACGGCGGGGGGACACAAGAGACCCAGTACTTC.

CDR3 loop: CASSLWTSGTTDTQYF. The CDR3 DNA reads as TGCGCCAGCAGCTTGTGGACTAGCGGGACCACAGATACGCAGTATTTT. The chain uses TRBV5-1 and TRBJ2-3; TRBD2 aligns across 12 bases. The CDR3 contains 16 residues. In germline, CDR1 is SGHRS, CDR2 YFSETQ. The V and J ends lost 1 base and 2 bases, in that order; junction bases with no gene match: 2.

This clonotype was counted a few times. This chain uses TRBV7-6 with TRBJ2-2; 9 nucleotides agree with TRBD2. CDR3 length: 16 residues. Trimming took 4 bases from V and 4 from J; bases not matched to a gene: 7. Germline CDR1 SGHVS, CDR2 FNYEAQ. CDR3 amino acids: CASSWIAGDLTGELFF. The CDR3 DNA sequence: TGTGCCAGCAGCTGGATAGCGGGGGACCTCACCGGGGAGCTGTTTTTT.

This clonotype was seen at least ten times. J is TRBJ2-7 and V is TRBV7-2; 9 positions agree with TRBD2. Trimming took 5 bases from V and 9 from J; bases not matched to a gene: 14. The germline V gene has CDR1 SGHTA and CDR2 FQGNSA. The CDR3 runs 15 residues. The CDR3 loop is CASSPPGREGRGQYF. CDR3 nucleotide sequence: TGTGCCAGCAGCCCCCCGGGGCGGGAGGGAAGGGGGCAGTACTTC.

Note on this clonotype: Germline is not matched at one junction end, which may reflect a read error. The chain has TRBV29-1 and TRBJ1-1; no firm D call. CDR1 and CDR2 from the germline V gene are SQVTM and ANQGSEA. This CDR3 is 8 amino acids long. CDR3 sequence (DNA): TGCAGCGTTGATCTGGCTGACTTT. As protein: CSVDLADF.